This is a list of T cell receptor beta chains from one sample in a study of shared clonotypes between healthy human individuals. TCRdb's copy holds only in-frame clones and misses some; the assay was immunoSEQ multiplex PCR. Among some 630,000 clones listed, about two thirds were seen once. Sequences were obtained from memory CD4+ T cells sorted from blood. The receptors were sampled from a woman aged 25 to 39 in good health. CDR3s include the opening cysteine and the closing phenylalanine or tryptophan. The D gene is left open where the match is weak. The size of a clone is reported for some rows only, either as once, few or many, or as a class for expanded clones.

.,TRBJ2-2,TRBV18,.,TGTGCCAGCTCGTTGGCACTAAGGGGCGCCGGGGAGCTGTTTTTT,CASSLALRGAGELFF
TRBD1,TRBJ2-2,TRBV11-2,.,TGTGCCAGCAGCTCCCGTTACTTTGGACAGGGGGCAAGCGGGGAGCTGTTTTTT,CASSSRYFGQGASGELFF
TRBD2,TRBJ2-1,TRBV19,once,TGTGCCAGTAGTATAGTAGCGGGACCCTACAATGAGCAGTTCTTC,CASSIVAGPYNEQFF
.,TRBJ2-7,TRBV11-2,many,TGTGCCAGCAGCTTAGATAGGACGGGGGAGCAGTACTTC,CASSLDRTGEQYF
.,TRBJ2-1,TRBV7-9,.,TGTGCCAGCAGCCCCGTCGGTAGCCCGGCCTCCTACAATGAGCAGTTCTTC,CASSPVGSPASYNEQFF
.,TRBJ2-3,TRBV10-3,.,TGTGCCATCAGTGAGCCCCCGGGGGATACGCAGTATTTT,CAISEPPGDTQYF
.,TRBJ1-1,TRBV2,.,TGTGCCAGCAGTGCCTCCGGACTTGGAACTGAAGCTTTCTTT,CASSASGLGTEAFF
.,TRBJ1-5,TRBV5-4,.,TGTGCCAGCAGCTTGGATGGCAGGTTGAGCAATCAGCCCCAGCATTTT,CASSLDGRLSNQPQHF
TRBD1,TRBJ2-2,TRBV5-1,few,TGCGCCAGCAGCTTAACTGGACAGGGAGAGTCCGGGGAGCTGTTTTTT,CASSLTGQGESGELFF
TRBD1,TRBJ1-5,TRBV25-1,.,TGTGCCAGCTCGGGACAGTATAGCAATCAGCCCCAGCATTTT,CASSGQYSNQPQHF
TRBD1,TRBJ2-5,TRBV19,few,TGTGCCACCACAACGACAGGGGAAGCGGGAGAGACCCAGTACTTC,CATTTTGEAGETQYF
TRBD2,TRBJ2-7,TRBV5-6,few,TGTGCCAGCAGCCCGACGATGGGGGGGAACTTATACGAGCAGTACTTC,CASSPTMGGNLYEQYF
.,TRBJ2-3,TRBV18,.,TGTGCCAGCTCACCGGCAGGAGATACGCAGTATTTT,CASSPAGDTQYF
.,TRBJ2-1,TRBV9,.,TGTGCCAGCAGCGTGGCGGACTACAATGAGCAGTTCTTC,CASSVADYNEQFF
.,TRBJ2-5,TRBV5-1,.,TGCGCCAGCAGCCCCCTCGGACGAGAGACCCAGTACTTC,CASSPLGRETQYF
.,TRBJ2-1,TRBV5-1,.,TGCGCCAGCTCCGGAGGATCCTACAATGAGCAGTTCTTC,CASSGGSYNEQFF
.,TRBJ1-2,TRBV5-4,.,TGTGCCAGCAGCTTCGGGAGGGTTAACTATGGCTACACCTTC,CASSFGRVNYGYTF
TRBD2,TRBJ2-1,TRBV11-3,few,TGTGCCAGCAGCCCGGGCCGACTAGCATCATTCAATGAGCAGTTCTTC,CASSPGRLASFNEQFF
TRBD1,TRBJ2-6,TRBV4-1,few,TGCGCCAGCAGCCAAGGAAGGACAGGGGGCGATGGGGCCAACGTCCTGACTTTC,CASSQGRTGGDGANVLTF
.,TRBJ1-5,TRBV7-2,.,TGTGCCAGCAGCTTTTTAGGTGATCAGCCCCAGCATTTT,CASSFLGDQPQHF
.,TRBJ2-3,TRBV10-3,few,TGTGCCATCAGTGAGTTAACTAGGCGGACAGATACGCAGTATTTT,CAISELTRRTDTQYF
TRBD1,TRBJ2-7,TRBV19,few,TGTGCCAGTAGTGCTCGACGGGACAGGGGATCTTACGAGCAGTACTTC,CASSARRDRGSYEQYF
.,TRBJ2-7,TRBV28,.,TGTGCCAGCAGGAGTCAGGACTCCTACGAGCAGTACTTC,CASRSQDSYEQYF
TRBD1,TRBJ1-5,TRBV30,few,TGTGCCTGGGACAGGGGACAATCGGATCAGCCCCAGCATTTT,CAWDRGQSDQPQHF
.,TRBJ2-7,TRBV2,.,TGTGCCAGCAGCCACGACTACGAGCAGTACTTC,CASSHDYEQYF
.,TRBJ1-2,TRBV2,.,TGTGCCAGCAGTGAAGCGGTGACAGGAAACTATGGCTACACCTTC,CASSEAVTGNYGYTF
TRBD1,TRBJ2-7,TRBV5-5,.,TGTGCCAGCAGCTTGAGGGACAGGGAATACGAGCAGTACTTC,CASSLRDREYEQYF
TRBD1,TRBJ2-7,TRBV5-1,.,TGCGCCAGCAGCTTGGCCGGGACAGGGGCCGGCTACGAGCAGTACTTC,CASSLAGTGAGYEQYF
TRBD2,TRBJ2-1,TRBV6-5,.,TGTGCCAGCAGTACAGGACTAGAGGGTAGTGAGCAGTTCTTC,CASSTGLEGSEQFF
TRBD1,TRBJ1-5,TRBV15,.,TGTGCCACCAGCAGTACAGGGGCCCCTCAGCCCCAGCATTTT,CATSSTGAPQPQHF
TRBD2,TRBJ2-1,TRBV19,few,TGTGCCAGTAGTATCGGACTAGCGGTGGGGAATGAGCAGTTCTTC,CASSIGLAVGNEQFF
.,TRBJ1-5,TRBV18,.,TGTGCCAGCTCAGCGGGGCTCCCCAATCAGCCCCAGCATTTT,CASSAGLPNQPQHF
TRBD2,TRBJ2-7,TRBV7-8,.,TGTGCCAGCAGCTCGCGCGACGGACTAGCGGGAGACGAGCAGTACTTC,CASSSRDGLAGDEQYF
.,TRBJ2-2,TRBV18,.,TGTGCCAGCTCACCCACAGAGAACACCGGGGAGCTGTTTTTT,CASSPTENTGELFF
.,TRBJ1-4,TRBV29-1,.,TGCAGCATGACCTCAGCCGTGACTAATGAAAAACTGTTTTTT,CSMTSAVTNEKLFF
.,TRBJ1-1,TRBV7-9,.,TGTGCCAGCAGCTTTATAGTAGGGCCGAACACTGAAGCTTTCTTT,CASSFIVGPNTEAFF
.,TRBJ1-4,TRBV2,few,TGTGCCAGCCAAAGGACGCTGGGGAGTGAAAAACTGTTTTTT,CASQRTLGSEKLFF
TRBD2,TRBJ2-5,TRBV7-8,once,TGTGCCAGCAGCCTAACCTCCAGGCCGAGCGGGAGCGAGACCCAGTACTTC,CASSLTSRPSGSETQYF
.,TRBJ2-3,TRBV19,.,TGTGCCAGTAGTAGCGGGCAGGTGCGCACAGATACGCAGTATTTT,CASSSGQVRTDTQYF
.,TRBJ2-3,TRBV10-3,.,TGTGCCATCAGTGAATCGACTAGTTACACAGATACGCAGTATTTT,CAISESTSYTDTQYF
TRBD2,TRBJ2-3,TRBV6-1,.,TGTGCCAGCAGGCTACTAGCGCAGGGAGATACGCAGTATTTT,CASRLLAQGDTQYF